This T cell receptor (beta chain) appears in the sequencing data of a study of T-cell reconstitution after alpha-beta-depleted transplantation in children. Unique molecular identifiers were used to barcode this TCRbeta library. TCRdb re-called the PCR reads through MiXCR, storing one row per CDR3 protein. The table records about 410,000 distinct CDR3 sequences, about a fifth of them present only once. The CDR3 contains 15 residues. In germline, CDR1 is SEHNR, CDR2 FQNEAQ (reference sequence). V dropped 5 bases and J dropped 3; count of bases not matched to a gene: 9. In its sample, this clonotype was seen a few times.

The specimen comprised PBMCs from the stem cell graft donor, sampled from the stem cell graft. This TCR was sampled from a human donor who donated a stem cell graft to a child with acute myeloid leukemia. The rearrangement links TRBV7-9 to TRBJ2-7, with TRBD1 matching over 8 bases. CDR3 region: CASSMGDRPYYEQYF. CDR3 coding DNA: TGTGCCAGCAGCATGGGGGACAGGCCCTACTACGAGCAGTACTTC.